This TCR beta chain was found in a study of shared clonotypes between healthy human individuals. Sequenced by immunoSEQ multiplex PCR; TCRdb stores in-frame clones only, minus some. The sample contains hundreds of thousands of clones, around 72% of which appear only once. Trimming removed 10 bases from V and 5 bases from J; junction bases left unmatched: 7. The CDR3 sequence is 13 residues long. From germline, CDR1 is SNHLY and CDR2 FYNNEI. The sample comprised memory CD4+ T cells sorted from blood. The subset was: CD45RA-negative fraction. This TCR was sampled from a woman under 40 in good health. The chain uses TRBV2 and TRBJ2-2, with 7 bases lining up with TRBD1. CDR3 DNA sequence: TGTGCCACCAGACAGGGTTGGACCGGGGAGCTGTTTTTT. This encodes CATRQGWTGELFF.